This T cell receptor beta chain was captured in a study of cytomegalovirus exposure and HLA in healthy donors. On this clone: Its antigen is unknown.

The CDR3 length is 15 residues. Trimming pared 6 bases from V and 7 bases from J, leaving 22 bases between. Germline loops: CDR1 MNHNY, CDR2 SVGAGI (reference sequence). TCRdb's table, derived via immunoSEQ multiplex PCR, lists solely in-frame clones and lacks some. The sample records 59,000 or so clones, roughly 89% being singletons. Study-wide results and limits: The TCR clusters that emerged in the first cohort tended, a later analysis found, to co-occur in the roughly 120 validation repertoires.

The donors were members of the roughly 120-subject validation cohort (separate from the roughly 700-subject first cohort). The sequenced sample was PBMCs. The sequence derives from a woman between 18 and 29 years old in good health and CMV-seronegative. V is TRBV6-6 and J is TRBJ2-7, with D perhaps matching TRBD1 (6 bases). The DNA of the CDR3 is TGTGCCAGCAGCCCGACTGGTACAGGGTATGGTGAGCAGTACTTC. Protein product: CASSPTGTGYGEQYF.